Listed below are T cell receptor beta chains from one sample, sequenced in a study of beta chain features in type 1 diabetes. TCRdb's table, derived via immunoSEQ multiplex PCR, lists solely in-frame clones and lacks some. The sample records about 290,000 clones, around 7.8% being singletons. Sequencing was carried out using central memory CD4+ T cells from blood. These receptors all come from a woman between 18 and 29 years old in good health. Both conserved end residues are part of each CDR3. Fields, in order: D gene, J gene, V gene, clone size, CDR3 protein, CDR3 DNA. A D gene is named only where the DNA matches it firmly. The listing skips clone size in some rows; elsewhere it reads once, few, many or a size class.

D: -; J: TRBJ2-5; V: TRBV5-4; size: -; CDR3: CASSPGVQEETQYF; DNA: TGTGCCAGCAGCCCCGGGGTCCAGGAAGAGACCCAGTACTTC
D: -; J: TRBJ1-5; V: TRBV25-1; size: few; CDR3: CASSDPGAPNQPQHF; DNA: TGTGCCAGCAGCGACCCTGGGGCACCCAATCAGCCCCAGCATTTT
D: TRBD2; J: TRBJ2-7; V: TRBV5-1; size: -; CDR3: CASSLELAGENFLGYF; DNA: TGCGCCAGCAGCTTGGAGTTAGCGGGAGAGAATTTCCTCGGGTACTTC
D: -; J: TRBJ1-2; V: TRBV7-9; size: -; CDR3: CASSWGGANYGYTF; DNA: TGTGCCAGCAGCTGGGGGGGCGCTAACTATGGCTACACCTTC
D: -; J: TRBJ1-4; V: TRBV28; size: -; CDR3: CANERQYQNEKLFF; DNA: TGTGCCAACGAGAGACAATACCAAAATGAAAAACTGTTTTTT
D: -; J: TRBJ2-3; V: TRBV15; size: many; CDR3: CATSRDYSSDTQYF; DNA: TGTGCCACCAGCAGAGATTACAGCTCAGATACGCAGTATTTT
D: TRBD1; J: TRBJ1-5; V: TRBV6-5; size: -; CDR3: CASSADRGDNQPQHF; DNA: TGTGCCAGCAGCGCTGACAGGGGGGACAATCAGCCCCAGCATTTT
D: -; J: TRBJ1-1; V: TRBV7-2; size: -; CDR3: CASSAKGLNTEAFF; DNA: TGTGCCAGCAGCGCAAAGGGACTGAACACTGAAGCTTTCTTT
D: -; J: TRBJ1-3; V: TRBV30; size: few; CDR3: CAWSLEGNTIYF; DNA: TGTGCCTGGAGTTTAGAGGGAAACACCATATATTTT
D: -; J: TRBJ2-3; V: TRBV7-9; size: many; CDR3: CASIKTATDTQYF; DNA: TGTGCCAGCATCAAGACAGCCACAGATACGCAGTATTTT
D: TRBD2; J: TRBJ2-3; V: TRBV4-3; size: few; CDR3: CASSQDVAGVTDTQYF; DNA: TGCGCCAGCAGCCAAGACGTGGCGGGAGTCACAGATACGCAGTATTTT
D: TRBD1; J: TRBJ1-4; V: TRBV29-1; size: -; CDR3: CSVGGQGKLFF; DNA: TGCAGCGTTGGTGGACAGGGAAAACTGTTTTTT
D: -; J: TRBJ2-1; V: TRBV7-3; size: few; CDR3: CASSFKAGSDEQFF; DNA: TGTGCCAGCAGCTTTAAAGCAGGGAGCGATGAGCAGTTCTTC
D: TRBD1; J: TRBJ2-1; V: TRBV7-9; size: few; CDR3: CASSLNRGNEQFF; DNA: TGTGCCAGCAGCTTGAACAGGGGCAATGAGCAGTTCTTC